The T cell receptor beta chain under discussion was sequenced for a study of blood T cells in healthy people across ages. Trimming removed 8 bases from V and 6 bases from J, with 11 bases in between. The length of the CDR3 is 12 residues. Germline values: CDR1 MNHEY, CDR2 SVGAGI. Overall study findings and caveats: Older age coincided with a roughly linear decline in TCR beta diversity per million T cells.

As regards this clonotype: Its antigen is undetermined.

The second PCR ran roughly 7 to 12 cycles with a sample-barcoded 5' primer and J-beta primers. MiXCR was run by TCRdb on the 5' RACE reads, yielding one entry per CDR3 protein. The sample carries hundreds of thousands of distinct CDR3 sequences, approximately 21% recorded once. The chain has TRBV6-5 and TRBJ2-1; D possibly corresponds to TRBD2 (6 bases). The sample was blood. This TCR came from a man aged 65-85 years in good health. CDR3 DNA: TGTGCCAGCGGACTATACGGCAATGAGCAGTTCTTC. Its translation: CASGLYGNEQFF.